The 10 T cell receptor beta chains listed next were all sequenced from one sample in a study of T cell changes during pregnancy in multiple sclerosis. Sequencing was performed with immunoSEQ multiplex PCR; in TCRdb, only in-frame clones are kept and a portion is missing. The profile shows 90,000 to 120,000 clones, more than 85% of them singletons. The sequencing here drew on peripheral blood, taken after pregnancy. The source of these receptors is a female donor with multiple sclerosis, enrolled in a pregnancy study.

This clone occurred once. The DNA for the CDR3 is TGTGCCAGCAGCTTAGATCACTCCACAGATACGCAGTATTTT. As protein: CASSLDHSTDTQYF. V is TRBV11-2 and J is TRBJ2-3; D remains ambiguous. Per germline, CDR1 SGHAT and CDR2 FQNNGV. The CDR3 is 14 amino acids. Deletions cut 0 bases from V and 2 bases from J, with 6 bases between.

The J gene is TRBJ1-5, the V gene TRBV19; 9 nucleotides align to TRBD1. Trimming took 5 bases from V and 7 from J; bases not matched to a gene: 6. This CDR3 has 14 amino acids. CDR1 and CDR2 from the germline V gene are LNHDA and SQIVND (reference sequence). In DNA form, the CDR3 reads TGTGCCAGTAGTTCGACAGGGGGAATCCAGCCCCAGCATTTT. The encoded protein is CASSSTGGIQPQHF.

CDR3 protein: CASKGQQINQPQHF. The DNA of the CDR3 is TGTGCCAGCAAGGGACAGCAAATCAATCAGCCCCAGCATTTT. This sequence joins TRBV2 and TRBJ1-5; 7 bases align to TRBD1. V dropped 7 bases and J dropped 3; count of bases not matched to a gene: 6. The CDR3 contains 14 residues. Germline CDR1 reads SNHLY; CDR2 reads FYNNEI.

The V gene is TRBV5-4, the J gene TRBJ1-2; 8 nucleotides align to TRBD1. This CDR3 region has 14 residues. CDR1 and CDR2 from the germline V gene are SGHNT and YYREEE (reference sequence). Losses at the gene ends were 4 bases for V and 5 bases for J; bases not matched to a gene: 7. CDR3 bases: TGTGCCAGCAGCCCAGGGGGCAGTAGTTATGGCTACACCTTC. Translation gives CASSPGGSSYGYTF.

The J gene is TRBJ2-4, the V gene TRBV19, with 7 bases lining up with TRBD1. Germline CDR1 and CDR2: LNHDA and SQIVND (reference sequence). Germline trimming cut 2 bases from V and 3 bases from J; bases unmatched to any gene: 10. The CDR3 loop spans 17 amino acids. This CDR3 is CASSISDLPGGKNIQYF. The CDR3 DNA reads TGTGCCAGTAGTATAAGTGACCTCCCAGGGGGCAAAAACATTCAGTACTTC.

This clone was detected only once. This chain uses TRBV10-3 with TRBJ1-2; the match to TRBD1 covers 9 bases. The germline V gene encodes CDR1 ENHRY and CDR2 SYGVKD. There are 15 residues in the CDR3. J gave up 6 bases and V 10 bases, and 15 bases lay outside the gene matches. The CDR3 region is CATIGTGQRVDGYTF. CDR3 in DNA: TGTGCCACAATCGGGACAGGGCAGAGAGTGGATGGCTACACCTTC.

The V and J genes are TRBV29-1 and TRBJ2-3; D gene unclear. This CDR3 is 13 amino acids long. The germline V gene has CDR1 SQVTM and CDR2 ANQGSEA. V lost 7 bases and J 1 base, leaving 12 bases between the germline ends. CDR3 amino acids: CSGSGRGTDTQYF. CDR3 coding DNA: TGCAGCGGATCGGGTCGAGGCACAGATACGCAGTATTTT.

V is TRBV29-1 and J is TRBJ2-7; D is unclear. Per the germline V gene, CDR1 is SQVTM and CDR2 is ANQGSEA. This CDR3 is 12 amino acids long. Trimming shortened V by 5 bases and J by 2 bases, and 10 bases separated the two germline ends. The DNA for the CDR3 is TGCAGCGTTAGCGACGGAACCTACGAGCAGTACTTC. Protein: CSVSDGTYEQYF.

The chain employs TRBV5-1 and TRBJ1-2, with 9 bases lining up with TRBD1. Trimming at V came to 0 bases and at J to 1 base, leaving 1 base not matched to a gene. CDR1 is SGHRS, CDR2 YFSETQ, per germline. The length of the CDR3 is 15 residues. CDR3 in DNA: TGCGCCAGCAGCTTGGGACAGGGGGGTAACTATGGCTACACCTTC. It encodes CASSLGQGGNYGYTF.

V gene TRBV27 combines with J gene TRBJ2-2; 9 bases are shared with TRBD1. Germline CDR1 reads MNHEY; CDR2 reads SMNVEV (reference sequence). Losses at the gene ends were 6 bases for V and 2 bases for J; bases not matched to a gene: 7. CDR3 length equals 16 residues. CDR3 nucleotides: TGTGCCAGCAGAAGAACAGGGGGCAGAAACACCGGGGAGCTGTTTTTT. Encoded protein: CASRRTGGRNTGELFF.